This T cell receptor beta chain was obtained from a study of persistence of HIV-infected CD4 T cells. Cells were stimulated with overlapping HIV-1 Gag 15-mer peptides. Sorting selected CD4+ T cells upregulating both CD40 ligand and CD69. PBMCs were depleted of CD8+ T cells before stimulation. Only a few counts were recorded for this clone. Its antigen is currently unknown. The immunoSEQ assay was version 4, run in survey mode. Assay used: immunoSEQ multiplex PCR; TCRdb lists only in-frame clones, some missing. The table shows over 10,000 clones, with 60% to 80% occurring only once. The receptor was derived from an adult man with HIV who was CMV-seropositive. The specimen was CD4+ T cells sorted from PBMCs after approximately 20-hour stimulation, collected from a patient who received antiretroviral therapy.

DNA of the CDR3: TGTGCCTGGAGCGGGGGACCCTCCAGTCGCGAGCAGTACTTC. It is translated as CAWSGGPSSREQYF. This sequence joins TRBV30 and TRBJ2-7, with D possibly TRBD2 on 6 matching bases. Germline CDR1 and CDR2: GTSNPN and SVGIG (reference sequence). The CDR3 spans 14 residues. V was cut by 3 bases and J by 6 bases, with 18 bases left in between. Looking up the rest from reference TRBV30 and TRBJ2-7 gives the full variable domain: SQTIHQWPATLVQPVGSPLSLECTVEGTSNPNLYWYRQAAGRGLQLLFYSVGIGQISSEVPQNLSASRPQDRQFILSSKKLLLSDSGFYLCAWSGGPSSREQYFGPGTRLTVT.